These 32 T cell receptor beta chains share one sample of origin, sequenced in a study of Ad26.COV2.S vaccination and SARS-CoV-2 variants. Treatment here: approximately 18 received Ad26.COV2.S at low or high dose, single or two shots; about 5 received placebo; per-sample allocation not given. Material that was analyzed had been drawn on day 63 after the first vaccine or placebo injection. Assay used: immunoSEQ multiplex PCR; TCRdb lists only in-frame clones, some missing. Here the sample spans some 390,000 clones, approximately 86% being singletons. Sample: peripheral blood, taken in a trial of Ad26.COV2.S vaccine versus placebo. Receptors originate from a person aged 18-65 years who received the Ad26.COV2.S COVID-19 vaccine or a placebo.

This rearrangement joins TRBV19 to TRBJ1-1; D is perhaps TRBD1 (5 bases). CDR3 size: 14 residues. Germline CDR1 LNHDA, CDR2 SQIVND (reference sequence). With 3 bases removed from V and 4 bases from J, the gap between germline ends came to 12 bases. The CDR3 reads CASSIGRAGTEAFF. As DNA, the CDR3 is TGTGCCAGTAGTATCGGCAGGGCTGGCACTGAAGCTTTCTTT.

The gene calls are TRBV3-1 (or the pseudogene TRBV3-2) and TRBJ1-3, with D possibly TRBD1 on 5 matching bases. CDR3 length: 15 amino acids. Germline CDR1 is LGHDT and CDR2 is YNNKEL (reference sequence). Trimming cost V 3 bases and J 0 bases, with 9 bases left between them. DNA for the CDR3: TGTGCCAGCAGCCAGGACATAAGCTCTGGAAACACCATATATTTT. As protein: CASSQDISSGNTIYF.

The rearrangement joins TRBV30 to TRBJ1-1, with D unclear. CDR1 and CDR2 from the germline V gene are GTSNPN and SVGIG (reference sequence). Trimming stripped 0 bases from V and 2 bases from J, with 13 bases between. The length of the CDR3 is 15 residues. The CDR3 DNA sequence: TGTGCCTGGAGTGTAGGGCAGTCGGGAAACACTGAAGCTTTCTTT. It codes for CAWSVGQSGNTEAFF.

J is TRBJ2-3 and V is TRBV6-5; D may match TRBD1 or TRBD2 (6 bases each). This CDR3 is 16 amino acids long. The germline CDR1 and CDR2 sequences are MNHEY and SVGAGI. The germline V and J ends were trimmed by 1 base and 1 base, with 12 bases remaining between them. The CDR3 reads CASSYWAGEGTDTQYF. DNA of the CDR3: TGTGCCAGCAGTTACTGGGCAGGGGAGGGCACAGATACGCAGTATTTT.

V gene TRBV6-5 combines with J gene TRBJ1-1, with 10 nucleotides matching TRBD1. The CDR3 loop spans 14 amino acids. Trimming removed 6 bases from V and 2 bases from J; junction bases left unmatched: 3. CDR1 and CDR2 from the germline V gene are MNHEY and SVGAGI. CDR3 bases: TGTGCCAGCAGGACAGGGGGCCACAACACTGAAGCTTTCTTT. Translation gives CASRTGGHNTEAFF.

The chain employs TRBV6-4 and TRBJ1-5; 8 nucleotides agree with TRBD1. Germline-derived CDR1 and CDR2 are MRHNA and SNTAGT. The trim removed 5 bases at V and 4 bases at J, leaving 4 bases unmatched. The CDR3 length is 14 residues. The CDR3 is CASSLDRENQPQHF. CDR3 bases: TGTGCCAGCAGTTTGGACAGGGAGAATCAGCCCCAGCATTTT.

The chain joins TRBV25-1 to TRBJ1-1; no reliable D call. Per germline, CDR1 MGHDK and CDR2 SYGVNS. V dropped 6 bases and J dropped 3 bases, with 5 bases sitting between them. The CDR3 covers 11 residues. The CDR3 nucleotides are TGTGCCAGCAGCCTCGACACTGAAGCTTTCTTT. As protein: CASSLDTEAFF.

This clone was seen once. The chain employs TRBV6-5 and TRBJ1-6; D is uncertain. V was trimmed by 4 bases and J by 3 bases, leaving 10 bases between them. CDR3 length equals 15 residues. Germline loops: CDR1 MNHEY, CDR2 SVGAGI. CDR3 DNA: TGTGCCAGCAGTTCACAGACTCTCTATAATTCACCCCTCCACTTT. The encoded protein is CASSSQTLYNSPLHF.

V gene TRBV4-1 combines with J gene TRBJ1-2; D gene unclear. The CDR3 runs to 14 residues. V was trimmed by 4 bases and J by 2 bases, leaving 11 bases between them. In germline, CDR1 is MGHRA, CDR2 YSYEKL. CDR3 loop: CASSPWQENYGYTF. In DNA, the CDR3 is TGCGCCAGCAGCCCTTGGCAGGAGAACTATGGCTACACCTTC.

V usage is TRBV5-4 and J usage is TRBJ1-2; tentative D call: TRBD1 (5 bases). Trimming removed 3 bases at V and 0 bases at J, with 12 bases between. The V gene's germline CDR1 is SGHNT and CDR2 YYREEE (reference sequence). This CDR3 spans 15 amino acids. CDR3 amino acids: CASSSTSGANYGYTF. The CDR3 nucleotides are TGTGCCAGCAGCTCCACCTCGGGGGCTAACTATGGCTACACCTTC.

CDR3 loop: CASSAINDIQYF. In DNA, the CDR3 is TGTGCCAGCAGTGCCATTAATGACATTCAGTACTTC. The J gene is TRBJ2-4, the V gene TRBV6-1; no reliable D call. Germline values: CDR1 MNHNS, CDR2 SASEGT. V lost 4 bases and J 8 bases, leaving 9 bases between the germline ends. The CDR3 covers 12 residues.

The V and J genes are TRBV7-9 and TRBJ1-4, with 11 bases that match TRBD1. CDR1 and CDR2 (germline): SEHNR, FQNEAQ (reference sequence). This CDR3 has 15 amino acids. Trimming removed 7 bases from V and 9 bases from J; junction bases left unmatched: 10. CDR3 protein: CASTSGQGEIKKLFF. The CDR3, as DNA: TGTGCCAGCACATCGGGACAGGGGGAGATCAAAAAACTGTTTTTT.

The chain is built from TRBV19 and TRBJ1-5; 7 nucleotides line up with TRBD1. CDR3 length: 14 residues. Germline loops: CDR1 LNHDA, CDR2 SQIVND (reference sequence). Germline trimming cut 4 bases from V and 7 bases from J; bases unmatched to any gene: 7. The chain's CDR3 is CASSRDSLEQPQHF. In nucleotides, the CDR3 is TGTGCCAGTAGTAGGGACAGTTTGGAACAGCCCCAGCATTTT. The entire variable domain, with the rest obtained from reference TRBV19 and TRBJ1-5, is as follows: DGGITQSPKYLFRKEGQNVTLSCEQNLNHDAMYWYRQDPGQGLRLIYYSQIVNDFQKGDIAEGYSVSREKKESFPLTVTSAQKNPTAFYLCASSRDSLEQPQHFGDGTRLSIL.

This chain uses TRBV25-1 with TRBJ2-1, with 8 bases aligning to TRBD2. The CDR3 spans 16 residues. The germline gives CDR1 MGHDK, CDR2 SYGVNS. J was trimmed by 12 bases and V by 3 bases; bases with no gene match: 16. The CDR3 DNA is TGTGCCAGCAGTGACCGACCCAGACGGGGGGGAAGCTGGCAGTTCTTC. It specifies CASSDRPRRGGSWQFF.

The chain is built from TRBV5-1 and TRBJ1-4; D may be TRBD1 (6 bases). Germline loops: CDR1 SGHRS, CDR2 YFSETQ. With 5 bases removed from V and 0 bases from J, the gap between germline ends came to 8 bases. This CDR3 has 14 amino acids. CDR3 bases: TGCGCCAGCAGACAGGGTGCAACTAATGAAAAACTGTTTTTT. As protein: CASRQGATNEKLFF.

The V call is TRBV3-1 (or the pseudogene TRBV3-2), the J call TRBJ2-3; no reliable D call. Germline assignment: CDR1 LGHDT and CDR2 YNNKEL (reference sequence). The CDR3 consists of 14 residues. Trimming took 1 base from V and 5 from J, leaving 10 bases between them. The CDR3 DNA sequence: TGTGCCAGCAGCCAAGCGTGGGCATTAGATACGCAGTATTTT. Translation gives CASSQAWALDTQYF.

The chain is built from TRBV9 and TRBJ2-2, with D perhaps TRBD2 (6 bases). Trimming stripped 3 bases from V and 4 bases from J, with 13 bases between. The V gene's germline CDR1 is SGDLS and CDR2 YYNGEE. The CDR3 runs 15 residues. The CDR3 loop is CASSGGGKATGELFF. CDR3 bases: TGTGCCAGCAGCGGTGGAGGGAAGGCCACCGGGGAGCTGTTTTTT.

The CDR3 here is CASSSLRTGKWNEQYF. The CDR3 DNA follows: TGTGCCAGCAGTTCACTCCGGACAGGGAAGTGGAACGAGCAGTACTTC. The genes are TRBV6-2 or TRBV6-3 and TRBJ2-7; 8 bases map to TRBD1. Germline CDR1 is MNHEY and CDR2 is SVGEGT. V dropped 4 bases and J dropped 5; count of bases not matched to a gene: 13. The CDR3 spans 16 residues.

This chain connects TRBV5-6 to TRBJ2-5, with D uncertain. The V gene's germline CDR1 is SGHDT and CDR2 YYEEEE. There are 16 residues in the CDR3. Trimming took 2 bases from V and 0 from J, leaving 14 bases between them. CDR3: CASSFRADSYQETQYF. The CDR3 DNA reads TGTGCCAGCAGCTTTAGGGCAGATTCTTACCAAGAGACCCAGTACTTC.

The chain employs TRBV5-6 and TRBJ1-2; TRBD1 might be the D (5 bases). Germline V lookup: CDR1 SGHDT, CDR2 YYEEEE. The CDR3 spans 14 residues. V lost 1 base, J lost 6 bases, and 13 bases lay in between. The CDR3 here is CASSLLGVLHGYTF. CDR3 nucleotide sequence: TGTGCCAGCAGCTTGCTGGGGGTTCTTCATGGCTACACCTTC.

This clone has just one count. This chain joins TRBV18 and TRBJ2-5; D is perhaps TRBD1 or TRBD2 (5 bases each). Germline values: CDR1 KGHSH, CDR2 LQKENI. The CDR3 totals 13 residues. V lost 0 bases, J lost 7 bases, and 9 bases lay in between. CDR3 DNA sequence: TGTGCCAGCTCACCACCAGACAGCGGGACCCAGTACTTC. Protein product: CASSPPDSGTQYF. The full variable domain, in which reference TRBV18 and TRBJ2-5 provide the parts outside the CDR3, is NAGVMQNPRHLVRRRGQEARLRCSPMKGHSHVYWYRQLPEEGLKFMVYLQKENIIDESGMPKERFSAEFPKEGPSILRIQQVVRGDSAAYFCASSPPDSGTQYFGPGTRLLVL.

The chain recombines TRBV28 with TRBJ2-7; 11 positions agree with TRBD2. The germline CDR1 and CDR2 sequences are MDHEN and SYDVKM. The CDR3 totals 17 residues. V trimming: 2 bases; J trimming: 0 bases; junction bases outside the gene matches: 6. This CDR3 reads CASSLKSGLAGSYEQYF. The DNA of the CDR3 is TGTGCCAGCAGTTTAAAGTCTGGACTAGCGGGCTCCTACGAGCAGTACTTC.

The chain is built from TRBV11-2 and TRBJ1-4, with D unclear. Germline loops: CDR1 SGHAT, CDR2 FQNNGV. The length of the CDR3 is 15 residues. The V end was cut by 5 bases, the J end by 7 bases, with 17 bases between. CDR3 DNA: TGTGCCAGCAGCACACTACTGGGGAGCGCTGAAAAACTGTTTTTT. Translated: CASSTLLGSAEKLFF.

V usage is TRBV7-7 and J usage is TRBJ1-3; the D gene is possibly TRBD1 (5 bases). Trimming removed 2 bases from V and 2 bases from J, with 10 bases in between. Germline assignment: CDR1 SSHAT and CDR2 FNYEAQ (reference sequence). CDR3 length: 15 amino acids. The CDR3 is CASSLTQGAGNTIYF. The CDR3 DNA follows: TGTGCCAGCAGCTTAACCCAGGGTGCTGGAAACACCATATATTTT.

The CDR3 loop is CASSFVDRGEETQYF. The CDR3 region has the DNA TGCGCCAGCAGCTTCGTGGACAGGGGGGAAGAGACCCAGTACTTC. The V call is TRBV5-1, the J call TRBJ2-5; 10 bases are a match to TRBD1. Germline lookup yields CDR1 SGHRS and CDR2 YFSETQ. J was trimmed by 3 bases and V by 2 bases; bases with no gene match: 4. The CDR3 is 15 residues long.

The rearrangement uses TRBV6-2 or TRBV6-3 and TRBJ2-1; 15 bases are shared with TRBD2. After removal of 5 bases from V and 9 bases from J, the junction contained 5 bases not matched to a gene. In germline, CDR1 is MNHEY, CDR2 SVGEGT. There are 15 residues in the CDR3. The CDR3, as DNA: TGTGCCAGCAGTCGGACTAGCGGGGGGGCCCTTGAGCAGTTCTTC. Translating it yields CASSRTSGGALEQFF.

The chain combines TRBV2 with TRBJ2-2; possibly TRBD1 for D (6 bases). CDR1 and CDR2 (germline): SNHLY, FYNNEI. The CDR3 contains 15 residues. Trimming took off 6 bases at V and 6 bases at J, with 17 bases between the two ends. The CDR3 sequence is CASRENTGSAGELFF. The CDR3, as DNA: TGTGCCAGCAGGGAGAACACAGGGTCGGCCGGGGAGCTGTTTTTT.

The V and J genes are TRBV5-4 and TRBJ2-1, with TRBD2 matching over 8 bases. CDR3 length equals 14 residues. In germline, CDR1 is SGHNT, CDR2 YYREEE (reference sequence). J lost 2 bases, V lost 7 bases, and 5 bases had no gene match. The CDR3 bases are TGTGCCAGCGGGCGGGGGGCCACCTACAATGAGCAGTTCTTC. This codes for CASGRGATYNEQFF. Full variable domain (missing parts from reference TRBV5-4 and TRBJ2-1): ETGVTQSPTHLIKTRGQQVTLRCSSQSGHNTVSWYQQALGQGPQFIFQYYREEENGRGNFPPRFSGLQFPNYSSELNVNALELDDSALYLCASGRGATYNEQFFGPGTRLTVL.

The CDR3 bases are TGTGCCATCAGTGAGTCTGCCAAAAACATTCAGTACTTC. Translating it yields CAISESAKNIQYF. The V call is TRBV10-3, the J call TRBJ2-4; no definite D call. Between the trimmed V and J ends, which lost 0 bases and 1 base, there was a span of 1 base. This CDR3 spans 13 amino acids. In germline, CDR1 is ENHRY, CDR2 SYGVKD.

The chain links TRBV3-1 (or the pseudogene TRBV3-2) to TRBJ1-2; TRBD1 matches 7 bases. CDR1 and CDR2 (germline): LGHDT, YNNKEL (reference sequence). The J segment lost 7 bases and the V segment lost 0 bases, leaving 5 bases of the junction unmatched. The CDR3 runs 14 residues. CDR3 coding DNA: TGTGCCAGCAGCCAAGACGGGACAGAAATTGGCTACACCTTC. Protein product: CASSQDGTEIGYTF.

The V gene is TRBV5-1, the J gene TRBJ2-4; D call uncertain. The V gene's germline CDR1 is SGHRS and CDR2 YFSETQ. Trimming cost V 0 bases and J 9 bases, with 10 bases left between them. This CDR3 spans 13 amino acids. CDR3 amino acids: CASSLGGYSIQYF. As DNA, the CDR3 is TGCGCCAGCAGCTTGGGCGGTTATAGCATTCAGTACTTC.

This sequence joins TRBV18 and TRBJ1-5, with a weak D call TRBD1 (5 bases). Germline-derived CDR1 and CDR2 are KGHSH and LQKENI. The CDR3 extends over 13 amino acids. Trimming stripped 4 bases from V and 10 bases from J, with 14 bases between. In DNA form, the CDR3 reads TGTGCCAGCTCACGGGACGATAGGGCCCCCCAGCATTTT. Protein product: CASSRDDRAPQHF.